This passage covers 9 T cell receptor beta chains from one sample sequenced in a study of beta chain features in type 1 diabetes. No antigen is known for these receptors. General study findings and limits: TCRB CDR3s from Type 1 diabetes patients were moderately but significantly shorter in all four CD4+ subsets.

Since all of the isolated RNA was reverse transcribed, expressed TCRB transcripts were what got sequenced. The repertoire was sequenced with immunoSEQ multiplex PCR; TCRdb's copy has only in-frame clones and lacks some. There are 100,000 to 150,000 clones in the sample; 17% occur only once, and 2.6% lies in the top ten. Sequencing input: central memory CD4+ T cells from blood. All receptors derive from a man aged 18-30 years with type 1 diabetes.

The CDR3 sequence is CASSQAGTGWENGYTF. The CDR3 DNA follows: TGTGCCAGCAGCCAAGCCGGGACAGGGTGGGAGAATGGCTACACCTTC. The V gene is TRBV14, the J gene TRBJ1-2; 9 bases map to TRBD1. Germline-derived CDR1 and CDR2 are SGHDN and FVKESK. Trimming cost V 1 base and J 6 bases; bases outside gene matches: 9. The CDR3 extends over 16 amino acids. Variable domain in full (rest from reference TRBV14 and TRBJ1-2): EAGVTQFPSHSVIEKGQTVTLRCDPISGHDNLYWYRRVMGKEIKFLLHFVKESKQDESGMPNNRFLAERTGGTYSTLKVQPAELEDSGVYFCASSQAGTGWENGYTFGSGTRLTVV.

This clone has just a few counts. One end of the junction varies from germline; a read error may be responsible. This rearrangement joins TRBV30 to TRBJ2-1, with D tentatively TRBD1 (5 bases). This CDR3 contains 13 residues. Germline assignment: CDR1 GTSNPN and CDR2 SVGIG (reference sequence). CDR3 in amino acids: CAWMGLVSNEQFF. The CDR3 DNA sequence: TGTGCTTGGATGGGGCTAGTAAGCAATGAGCAGTTCTTC.

Comment on this clone: The junction departs from the called germline gene at one end, perhaps through a read error. The chain couples TRBV5-4 to TRBJ1-2; D is ambiguous. Per germline, CDR1 SGHNT and CDR2 YYREEE (reference sequence). CDR3 size: 15 residues. DNA for the CDR3: TGCGCCAGCAGCCAAGTGGGAGAAGGGATATATGGCTACACCTTC. As protein: CASSQVGEGIYGYTF.

In its sample, this clone was seen a few times. The genes are TRBV7-9 and TRBJ1-5, with D possibly matching TRBD1 (6 bases). Germline assignment: CDR1 SEHNR and CDR2 FQNEAQ (reference sequence). The V end was cut by 5 bases, the J end by 5 bases, with 10 bases between. This CDR3 is built from 13 residues. The CDR3 region has the DNA TGTGCCAGCAGCGGACAGTCATATCAGCCCCAGCATTTT. This encodes CASSGQSYQPQHF.

This clone came up many times. In DNA form, the CDR3 reads TGTGCCACCAGCAGAGGGACAGGCCAATTCTACGAGCAGTACTTC. This encodes CATSRGTGQFYEQYF. The chain couples TRBV15 to TRBJ2-7, with 7 positions matching TRBD1. Germline CDR1 LNHNV, CDR2 YYDKDF (reference sequence). This CDR3 has 15 amino acids. The J segment lost 3 bases and the V segment lost 1 base, leaving 6 bases of the junction unmatched.

A few counts support this clone. The gene calls are TRBV7-3 and TRBJ2-3; D is ambiguous. The germline V and J ends were trimmed by 5 bases and 2 bases, with 11 bases remaining between them. This CDR3 has 14 amino acids. Germline V lookup: CDR1 SGHTA, CDR2 FQGTGA. The CDR3 is CASSPTETTDTQYF. The CDR3 DNA follows: TGTGCCAGCAGCCCCACCGAGACCACAGATACGCAGTATTTT.

The J gene is TRBJ2-7, the V gene TRBV18, with TRBD1 identical over 9 bases. The germline gives CDR1 KGHSH, CDR2 LQKENI. J was trimmed by 6 bases and V by 0 bases; bases with no gene match: 0. This CDR3 spans 13 amino acids. CDR3 in amino acids: CASSPPTGGEQYF. For the CDR3, the DNA is TGTGCCAGCTCACCACCGACAGGGGGCGAGCAGTACTTC. The variable domain in full, with the rest retrieved from reference TRBV18 and TRBJ2-7, is NAGVMQNPRHLVRRRGQEARLRCSPMKGHSHVYWYRQLPEEGLKFMVYLQKENIIDESGMPKERFSAEFPKEGPSILRIQQVVRGDSAAYFCASSPPTGGEQYFGPGTRLTVT.

This clone was observed a handful of times. This chain joins TRBV30 and TRBJ2-7; no definite D call. The CDR3 length is 11 residues. V shed 2 bases and J shed 4 bases, with 6 bases lying between them. In germline, CDR1 is GTSNPN, CDR2 SVGIG (reference sequence). The CDR3 DNA reads as TGTGCCTGGAGTCTGCGGTACGAGCAGTACTTC. Amino acids: CAWSLRYEQYF. The full variable domain, in which reference TRBV30 and TRBJ2-7 provide the parts outside the CDR3, is SQTIHQWPATLVQPVGSPLSLECTVEGTSNPNLYWYRQAAGRGLQLLFYSVGIGQISSEVPQNLSASRPQDRQFILSSKKLLLSDSGFYLCAWSLRYEQYFGPGTRLTVT.

In its sample, this clone was seen many times. The V and J genes are TRBV18 and TRBJ2-7; TRBD2 aligns across 7 bases. With 3 bases clipped from V and 1 base from J, the junction kept 9 bases outside the gene matches. Germline V gene data show CDR1 as KGHSH and CDR2 as LQKENI. The CDR3 extends over 16 amino acids. CDR3 DNA: TGTGCCAGCTCACCGTGGGCAGGGACTATTTCCTACGAGCAGTACTTC. This encodes CASSPWAGTISYEQYF.